The TCR beta chain under discussion was sequenced for a study of T cells in Graves' hyperthyroidism and ophthalmopathy. Study-wide points: Before onset, ophthalmopathy was predicted by the model a median around 6 months earlier. Expanded thyroid clonotypes (above 0.001) were mostly also found in blood.

The CDR3 sequence is 18 residues long. V gave up 6 bases and J gave up 2 bases; unmatched junction bases: 17. CDR1 MNHEY and CDR2 SMNVEV come from the germline V gene (reference sequence). An absence of ophthalmopathy progression within 18 months meant stable Graves' hyperthyroidism. Criteria for exclusion of patients were uncontrolled infection, other autoimmune disease, pregnancy or lactation. In its sample, this clonotype was seen many times. Its antigen remains unidentified. Researchers amplified the TCR beta CDR3 regions from RNA transcripts. The HTBI primer set served for first-round RT-PCR of the TCR CDR3. TCRdb re-called the multiplex PCR reads through MiXCR, storing one row per CDR3 protein. The sample has more than 550,000 distinct CDR3 sequences, 17% seen once.

The sequence was collected from a man aged 50 to 60 with Graves' hyperthyroidism. The chain carries TRBV27 and TRBJ2-7; 9 bases align to TRBD1. Sample: blood. CDR3 nucleotide sequence: TGTGCCAGCAGCACCCCCGGGACAGGGTTTTTGCGGCCCTACGAGCAGTACTTC. Translated, it gives CASSTPGTGFLRPYEQYF.